This T cell receptor (beta chain) originates from a study of CD8 T cells in ankylosing spondylitis. Germline trimming cut 7 bases from V and 5 bases from J; bases unmatched to any gene: 5. CDR1 and CDR2 (germline): SQVTM, ANQGSEA. The CDR3 consists of 11 residues. By quantitative 5'-RACE with molecular barcodes, the TCR beta libraries were made. TCRdb reanalysed the 5' RACE reads using MiXCR and keeps one entry per CDR3 protein. The table records approximately 300,000 distinct CDR3 sequences, around 19% of them present only once. The chain links TRBV29-1 to TRBJ2-7, with TRBD1 matching over 7 bases. This TCR was recovered from a male donor with ankylosing spondylitis or in good health (not recorded which). Material: blood, either unsorted or a sorted T cell fraction (not recorded which). The CDR3: CSARQGHEQYV. The CDR3 DNA sequence: TGCAGCGCCCGACAGGGCCACGAGCAGTACGTC.